The 18 T cell receptor beta chains presented below share a single source sample, sequenced in a study of control samples from healthy donors and cancer patients (dated by TCRdb to about 2020). Library preparation employed the immunoSEQ multiplex PCR assay. Imported from immuneACCESS, the table was reduced by TCRdb to in-frame sequences with V and J called. These copies leave out some clones; in studies compared against another copy, an unresolved V gene accounts for under half, and the cause of the remainder is not known. The sample records about 160,000 clones, nearly 96% of which are singletons. The ten biggest clones cover approximately 1% of the sample. Sequenced material: blood. Receptor source: a woman in her twenties or thirties in good health.

V is TRBV3-1 (or the pseudogene TRBV3-2) and J is TRBJ1-5; D gene ambiguous. CDR1 and CDR2 from the germline V gene are LGHDT and YNNKEL (reference sequence). V lost 3 bases and J 4 bases, leaving 4 bases between the germline ends. The length of the CDR3 is 12 residues. The DNA of the CDR3 is TGTGCCAGCAGCCATAGGAATCAGCCCCAGCATTTT. Its protein is CASSHRNQPQHF.

J is TRBJ1-2 and V is TRBV5-5, with D perhaps matching TRBD1 (6 bases). The V and J ends lost 3 bases and 4 bases respectively, with 19 bases between them. The CDR3 totals 16 residues. From germline, CDR1 is SGHKS and CDR2 YYEKEE (reference sequence). The CDR3 is CASSSGTPGLSYGYTF. CDR3 DNA: TGTGCCAGCAGCTCCGGGACACCGGGATTAAGCTATGGCTACACCTTC.

V and J are TRBV6-5 and TRBJ1-2; 7 nucleotides match TRBD1. Trimming cost V 2 bases and J 10 bases; bases outside gene matches: 7. The CDR3 has 13 amino acids. The V gene's germline CDR1 is MNHEY and CDR2 SVGAGI. CDR3 DNA: TGTGCCAGCAGTTACAGCGCAGGGGGTGTCTACACCTTC. It is translated as CASSYSAGGVYTF.

The chain joins TRBV9 to TRBJ2-3; D possibly matches TRBD1 or TRBD2 (5 bases each). Trimming took off 3 bases at V and 1 base at J, with 9 bases between the two ends. Germline V gene data show CDR1 as SGDLS and CDR2 as YYNGEE. The CDR3 consists of 14 residues. CDR3 region: CASSALGGTDTQYF. The CDR3 DNA reads as TGTGCCAGCAGCGCCTTGGGGGGCACAGATACGCAGTATTTT. The full variable domain, its missing parts supplied by reference TRBV9 and TRBJ2-3, is DSGVTQTPKHLITATGQRVTLRCSPRSGDLSVYWYQQSLDQGLQFLIQYYNGEERAKGNILERFSAQQFPDLHSELNLSSLELGDSALYFCASSALGGTDTQYFGPGTRLTVL.

Worth noting for this clone: The CDR3 carries no conserved terminal phenylalanine or tryptophan, so it likely arises from a read error. The chain recombines TRBV7-2 with TRBJ2-2; D is unresolved. CDR1 SGHTA and CDR2 FQGNSA come from the germline V gene. The CDR3 is 14 amino acids. Trimming cost V 1 base and J 1 base, with 4 bases left between them. CDR3 sequence (DNA): TGTGCCAGCAGCTTAGGACTGAACACCGGGGAGCTGTTTCTT. Translation: CASSLGLNTGELFL.

J is TRBJ2-1 and V is TRBV27; D is unclear. Per the germline V gene, CDR1 is MNHEY and CDR2 is SMNVEV (reference sequence). V was trimmed by 0 bases and J by 9 bases, leaving 12 bases between them. This CDR3 has 14 residues. The CDR3 nucleotides read TGTGCCAGCAGTTTATCTTCCCTGTCTGGTGAGCAGTTCTTC. Amino acids: CASSLSSLSGEQFF.

The chain links TRBV29-1 to TRBJ2-1; 8 nucleotides agree with TRBD2. CDR3 size: 14 residues. The V segment lost 6 bases and the J segment 9 bases; nucleotides outside the gene matches: 13. Germline values: CDR1 SQVTM, CDR2 ANQGSEA. CDR3 residues: CSVPPAGGFAEQFF. The CDR3 DNA is TGCAGCGTCCCCCCTGCGGGAGGTTTTGCTGAGCAGTTCTTC.

This sequence joins TRBV5-1 and TRBJ2-3, with D unresolved. Germline CDR1 and CDR2: SGHRS and YFSETQ. V lost 0 bases, J lost 6 bases, and 11 bases lay in between. The length of the CDR3 is 14 residues. This CDR3 reads CASSLGLPGDTQYF. As DNA, the CDR3 is TGCGCCAGCAGCTTGGGACTGCCTGGGGATACGCAGTATTTT.

The chain employs TRBV10-2 and TRBJ2-7, with 8 bases fitting TRBD2. Germline trimming cut 2 bases from V and 2 bases from J; bases unmatched to any gene: 5. Germline CDR1 is WSHSY and CDR2 is SAAADI. The CDR3 covers 15 residues. In DNA, the CDR3 is TGCGCCAGCAGTGAGATGACGGGGGGGACCTACGAGCAGTACTTC. Its protein product is CASSEMTGGTYEQYF.

The genes are TRBV4-2 and TRBJ2-7; no reliable D call. The CDR3 spans 16 residues. Germline assignment: CDR1 LGHNA and CDR2 YNFKEQ. V gave up 4 bases and J gave up 6 bases, with 22 bases separating them. This chain's CDR3 is CASSRALLDSPLEQYF. DNA for the CDR3: TGTGCCAGCAGCCGGGCGTTGCTAGATTCGCCACTCGAGCAGTACTTC.

The V gene is TRBV30, the J gene TRBJ1-3; D possibly corresponds to TRBD1 (5 bases). The CDR3 is 16 amino acids. Trimming shortened V by 2 bases and J by 1 base, and 15 bases separated the two germline ends. Germline-derived CDR1 and CDR2 are GTSNPN and SVGIG (reference sequence). CDR3 amino acids: CAWSLGVKRSGNTIYF. CDR3 nucleotides: TGTGCCTGGAGTTTGGGGGTAAAGAGGTCTGGAAACACCATATATTTT. The variable domain in full, completed from reference TRBV30 and TRBJ1-3, reads SQTIHQWPATLVQPVGSPLSLECTVEGTSNPNLYWYRQAAGRGLQLLFYSVGIGQISSEVPQNLSASRPQDRQFILSSKKLLLSDSGFYLCAWSLGVKRSGNTIYFGEGSWLTVV.

This chain joins TRBV3-1 (or the pseudogene TRBV3-2) and TRBJ2-2, with D hard to call. V shed 6 bases and J shed 6 bases, with 11 bases lying between them. Germline V gene sequence: CDR1 LGHDT, CDR2 YNNKEL (reference sequence). The CDR3 is 13 residues long. In DNA, the CDR3 is TGTGCCAGCAGTAGTAGGGTAGCCGGGGAGCTGTTTTTT. Translation gives CASSSRVAGELFF.

This clone was counted only a few times. The chain employs TRBV27 and TRBJ2-7; D gene unclear. There are 14 residues in the CDR3. V dropped 1 base and J dropped 0 bases, with 7 bases sitting between them. CDR1 and CDR2 from the germline V gene are MNHEY and SMNVEV (reference sequence). The CDR3 loop reads CASSLFGFSYEQYF. Here the CDR3 DNA reads TGTGCCAGCAGTTTATTCGGATTCTCCTACGAGCAGTACTTC.

The chain employs TRBV10-3 and TRBJ2-7; TRBD2 aligns across 10 bases. The V segment lost 3 bases and the J segment 0 bases; nucleotides outside the gene matches: 2. The CDR3 contains 15 residues. The germline gives CDR1 ENHRY, CDR2 SYGVKD. The CDR3 nucleotides are TGTGCCATCAGTGATACTAGCGGGAACTCCTACGAGCAGTACTTC. Its protein product is CAISDTSGNSYEQYF.

The chain links TRBV28 to TRBJ2-1; D gene uncertain. CDR3 size: 12 residues. Germline V CDR1 and CDR2: MDHEN, SYDVKM. Trimming took 6 bases from V and 4 from J, leaving 7 bases between them. The CDR3 here is CASSPYYNEQFF. CDR3 DNA sequence: TGTGCCAGCAGCCCCTATTACAATGAGCAGTTCTTC.

The chain employs TRBV6-4 and TRBJ1-5; 9 bases align to TRBD1. CDR3 length: 16 residues. Germline CDR1 and CDR2: MRHNA and SNTAGT. Unmatched junction bases numbered 8, after V lost 6 bases and J lost 2 bases. The DNA for the CDR3 is TGTGCCAGCAGACGGGACAGGGTGGAGGGCAATCAGCCCCAGCATTTT. This sequence encodes CASRRDRVEGNQPQHF.

The chain couples TRBV5-1 to TRBJ1-3; 7 bases line up with TRBD1. Germline CDR1 SGHRS, CDR2 YFSETQ. The CDR3 has 16 amino acids. Trimming removed 5 bases from V and 0 bases from J; junction bases left unmatched: 8. CDR3 region: CASRVGTAFSGNTIYF. CDR3 DNA: TGCGCCAGCAGGGTCGGGACAGCTTTCTCTGGAAACACCATATATTTT.

This chain links TRBV11-2 with TRBJ1-4; D might be TRBD1 (5 bases). This CDR3 has 16 residues. The germline V gene has CDR1 SGHAT and CDR2 FQNNGV. V lost 5 bases to trimming and J lost 3 bases, with 16 bases between them. In nucleotides, the CDR3 is TGTGCCAGCAGCCGAGGACTCCTAGGGGCTAATGAAAAACTGTTTTTT. This translates into CASSRGLLGANEKLFF.